The clone carrying this T cell receptor (beta chain) was recorded a few times. TCRdb reprocessed the RT-PCR reads with MiXCR, giving one entry per CDR3 protein. The data contain more than 400,000 distinct CDR3 sequences, under 8.5% of them singletons. This specimen belongs to a study of response to subunit inactivated influenza vaccine. The clonotype originates from a man between 50 and 75 years old who received an inactivated influenza vaccine. The sequencing used PBMCs from blood, collected less than 30 months after vaccination.

Here the CDR3 reads CASRLPLGVSSDEQFF. CDR3 nucleotides: TGTGCCAGCAGGTTACCCTTGGGGGTTTCCAGCGATGAGCAGTTCTTC. This chain joins TRBV11-2 and TRBJ2-1, with D possibly called TRBD1 or TRBD2 (5 bases each). This CDR3 is 16 amino acids long. Trimming removed 6 bases at V and 8 bases at J, with 23 bases between. Germline CDR1 and CDR2: SGHAT and FQNNGV.